Listed below are T cell receptor beta chains from one sample, sequenced in a study of glioma-infiltrating T cells. MiXCR, applied by TCRdb to the multiplex PCR reads, yields one record per CDR3 protein. The table has about 180,000 distinct CDR3 sequences, roughly 45% seen once; the top ten hold around 5%. Sequencing input: glioma tissue, nonneoplastic brain tissue, or PBMCs (not recorded which). The receptors were sampled from a human donor with low-grade glioma or glioblastoma, undergoing nonglioma brain surgery, or in good health (not recorded which). Each CDR3 is given with its conserved first and last residue. The D gene is left open where the match is weak. Some rows have no size entry. The others give once, few or many, or a class for an expanded clone.

V,D,J,size,CDR3,DNA
TRBV7-2,TRBD2,TRBJ2-5,-,CASSFLAGDSETQYF,TGTGCCAGCAGCTTTCTAGCGGGAGATTCAGAGACCCAGTACTTC
TRBV20-1,-,TRBJ2-5,few,CSATPTSSMFEYQETQYF,TGCAGTGCCACCCCAACTAGTTCCATGTTTGAATACCAAGAGACCCAGTACTTC
TRBV19,-,TRBJ2-3,few,CASARFGQASGTDTQYF,TGTGCCAGTGCCCGGTTCGGACAGGCTAGCGGCACAGATACGCAGTATTTT
TRBV19,-,TRBJ1-5,many,CASSMGGGSNQPQHF,TGTGCCAGTAGTATGGGAGGAGGGAGCAATCAGCCCCAGCATTTT
TRBV2,-,TRBJ2-1,-,CASSQGLRNEQFF,TGTGCCAGCAGTCAGGGTTTAAGGAATGAGCAGTTCTTC
TRBV19,-,TRBJ2-5,-,CASSAVLQETQYF,TGTGCCAGTAGCGCAGTCCTTCAAGAGACCCAGTACTTC
TRBV7-9,TRBD2,TRBJ2-1,-,CASSSKTSGPPFF,TGTGCCAGCAGCTCCAAGACTAGCGGGCCCCCGTTCTTC
TRBV28,-,TRBJ1-2,many,CASSLAANYGYTF,TGTGCCAGCAGTTTGGCTGCTAACTATGGCTACACCTTC
TRBV2,-,TRBJ2-2,few,CASSKGANTGELFF,TGTGCCAGCAGCAAGGGGGCGAACACCGGGGAGCTGTTTTTT
TRBV19,-,TRBJ2-1,-,CASSIEGGGYNEQFF,TGTGCCAGTAGTATAGAGGGAGGAGGTTACAATGAGCAGTTCTTC
TRBV6-1,TRBD2,TRBJ2-3,-,CASSESSPGLAGSTDTQYF,TGCGCCAGCAGTGAGTCGAGTCCGGGACTAGCGGGAAGCACAGATACGCAGTATTTT
TRBV20-1,TRBD2,TRBJ2-3,many,CSASRGLASADTQYF,TGCAGTGCTAGCAGAGGACTAGCTAGTGCAGATACGCAGTATTTT
TRBV4-3,TRBD1,TRBJ2-7,-,CASSREQGAGEQYF,TGCGCCAGCAGCCGAGAACAGGGGGCAGGTGAGCAGTACTTC
TRBV5-6,-,TRBJ1-5,few,CASTPDRLGNQPQHF,TGTGCCAGCACCCCCGACAGGTTGGGGAATCAGCCCCAGCATTTT
TRBV28,-,TRBJ2-3,many,CASSLPNAGGTDTQYF,TGTGCCAGCAGTTTACCCAACGCGGGTGGCACAGATACGCAGTATTTT
TRBV20-1,-,TRBJ2-3,-,CSPLHYSHTQYF,TGCAGTCCCCTACATTATTCCCATACGCAGTATTTT
TRBV18,-,TRBJ2-7,-,CASSPVTVSHEQYF,TGTGCCAGCTCACCAGTGACAGTTTCCCACGAGCAGTACTTC
TRBV5-6,-,TRBJ2-1,-,CASSFSRTSYNEQFF,TGTGCCAGCAGCTTCTCCAGGACTTCCTACAATGAGCAGTTCTTC
TRBV4-1,-,TRBJ2-7,few,CASSQDSRVGEQYF,TGCGCCAGCAGCCAAGATTCCAGGGTTGGCGAGCAGTACTTC
TRBV19,TRBD1,TRBJ2-7,many,CASSIDGTGYYEQYF,TGTGCCAGTAGTATAGACGGGACAGGTTACTACGAGCAGTACTTC
TRBV24-1,-,TRBJ2-5,many,CATSDDTDTSQETQYF,TGTGCCACCAGTGACGACACGGACACGTCCCAAGAGACCCAGTACTTC
TRBV4-1,-,TRBJ1-6,-,CASRHGPDSPLHF,TGCGCCAGCAGACACGGACCTGATTCACCCCTCCACTTT
TRBV24-1,TRBD1,TRBJ2-5,-,CATSDYGQGQETQYF,TGTGCCACCAGTGACTATGGACAGGGACAAGAGACCCAGTACTTC
TRBV29-1,-,TRBJ1-3,-,CSVLTGGKTIYF,TGCAGCGTCCTGACAGGAGGAAAAACCATATATTTT
TRBV7-9,TRBD2,TRBJ2-1,-,CASRLVSSGGEQFF,TGTGCCAGCAGATTAGTTTCTAGCGGAGGTGAGCAGTTCTTC
TRBV12-3/TRBV12-4,-,TRBJ1-1,-,CTSTLRGEAFF,TGTACCAGCACCCTACGGGGGGAAGCTTTCTTT
TRBV12-3/TRBV12-4,-,TRBJ2-5,-,CASSTFIGETQYF,TGTGCCAGCAGTACATTCATTGGGGAGACCCAGTACTTC
TRBV30,-,TRBJ1-5,once,CAWSAGSTDTQHF,TGTGCCTGGAGTGCAGGCAGCACAGATACGCAGCATTTT
TRBV28,TRBD1,TRBJ2-7,many,CASSPPGQGDYEQYF,TGTGCCAGCAGCCCCCCTGGGCAGGGGGACTACGAGCAGTACTTC
TRBV3-1,-,TRBJ2-3,-,CASSPRKGPTDTQYF,TGTGCCAGCAGCCCCCGGAAGGGACCCACAGATACGCAGTATTTT
TRBV4-1,-,TRBJ1-1,few,CASSQGTEGVGNTEAFF,TGCGCCAGCAGCCAAGGGACAGAGGGCGTTGGGAACACTGAAGCTTTCTTT
TRBV2,-,TRBJ2-7,few,CATKGSVGANEQYF,TGTGCCACCAAGGGTTCGGTGGGAGCTAACGAGCAGTACTTC
TRBV20-1,TRBD2,TRBJ2-7,once,CSAVKLADGYEQYF,TGCAGTGCTGTGAAACTAGCGGACGGCTACGAGCAGTACTTC
TRBV20-1,TRBD1,TRBJ2-1,many,CSARGTGSYNEQFF,TGCAGTGCTAGGGGGACAGGGTCCTACAATGAGCAGTTCTTC
TRBV28,TRBD1,TRBJ1-5,many,CASSLWTGGNQPQHF,TGTGCCAGCAGCCTCTGGACAGGGGGGAATCAGCCCCAGCATTTT
TRBV6-1,-,TRBJ2-3,many,CASSSSSTRTARLADTQYF,TGTGCCAGCAGTTCCTCCTCAACCCGGACCGCACGCCTGGCAGATACGCAGTATTTT
TRBV27,-,TRBJ1-5,many,CASSLILNQPQHF,TGTGCCAGCAGTTTAATCCTAAATCAGCCCCAGCATTTT
TRBV5-1,-,TRBJ2-7,-,CAGSFTLGSGEQYF,TGCGCCGGCAGCTTCACCCTGGGGTCTGGAGAGCAGTACTTC
TRBV15,-,TRBJ2-5,many,CATSRDQTVGQTQYF,TGTGCCACCAGCAGAGATCAGACAGTCGGTCAGACCCAGTACTTC
TRBV5-1,-,TRBJ2-5,-,CASSLDRPETQYF,TGCGCCAGCAGCTTAGACCGTCCCGAGACCCAGTACTTC
TRBV4-1,-,TRBJ2-2,few,CASSQDYPNTGELFF,TGCGCCAGCAGCCAAGACTATCCCAACACCGGGGAGCTGTTTTTT
TRBV15,-,TRBJ2-5,many,CATSAADQETQYF,TGTGCCACCAGCGCGGCAGATCAAGAGACCCAGTACTTC
TRBV6-1,-,TRBJ1-5,many,CASTHGVNQPQHF,TGTGCCAGCACCCACGGGGTAAATCAGCCCCAGCATTTT
TRBV3-1,-,TRBJ2-1,-,CASRQAGVGLYNEQFF,TGTGCCAGCAGGCAAGCAGGGGTGGGCCTCTACAATGAGCAGTTCTTC
TRBV4-1,TRBD1,TRBJ2-2,few,CASSQERTGGTGELFF,TGCGCCAGCAGCCAAGAGAGGACAGGGGGTACCGGGGAGCTGTTTTTT
TRBV11-1,TRBD2,TRBJ2-1,many,CASSLIRASGNEQFF,TGTGCCAGCAGCTTAATTCGGGCTAGCGGAAATGAGCAGTTCTTC
TRBV6-6,TRBD2,TRBJ2-1,many,CASSYSSGAGVNNEQFF,TGTGCCAGCAGTTACTCGAGCGGGGCGGGGGTCAACAATGAGCAGTTCTTC
TRBV25-1,TRBD1,TRBJ2-3,many,CASSPGTGGWDTQYF,TGTGCCAGCAGTCCCGGGACAGGGGGGTGGGATACGCAGTATTTT
TRBV7-9,-,TRBJ2-3,few,CASSLTGTNTDTQYF,TGTGCCAGCAGCTTAACAGGGACCAACACAGATACGCAGTATTTT